The 6 T cell receptor beta chains reported below all come from one sample, sequenced in a study of blood T cells in healthy people across ages. A second PCR, run for about 6 to 12 cycles, used a sample-barcoded 5' primer plus a J-beta primer mix. TCRdb ran MiXCR on the 5' RACE reads and lists one entry per CDR3 protein. In the table there are around 1,000,000 distinct CDR3 sequences, approximately 25% of which are singletons. This sample was also put to use in a study of T cells of mothers and their children.

The sequencing input was blood. These receptor sequences come from a girl aged 2 to 9 in good health.

On this clonotype itself: The junction departs from germline at one end; a sequencing error may be responsible. The rearrangement joins TRBV15 to TRBJ2-1; D is unresolved. The CDR3 is made up of 16 amino acids. Germline assignment: CDR1 LNHNV and CDR2 YYDKDF (reference sequence). DNA of the CDR3: TGTGCCACCCGCAGAGATGCGATGAGCTCCTACAATGAGCAGTTCTTC. Translation gives CATRRDAMSSYNEQFF.

The gene calls are TRBV21-1 and TRBJ2-7; the table's D call of TRBD1 was not tested on the DNA. TRBV21-1 is a pseudogene locus. The length of the CDR3 is 17 residues. CDR3 DNA sequence: TGTGCCAGCAGCAGGCGGTTCGCCGGGACACGAGGCTACGAGCAGTACTTC. This translates into CASSRRFAGTRGYEQYF.

The chain recombines TRBV5-1 with TRBJ1-2; 8 nucleotides match TRBD1. CDR3 length: 16 residues. J was trimmed by 8 bases and V by 4 bases; bases with no gene match: 16. The V gene's germline CDR1 is SGHRS and CDR2 YFSETQ. The CDR3 nucleotides read TGCGCCAGCAGCGGATCGATAGACAGGGGAAGTGAGGGCTACACCTTC. It is translated as CASSGSIDRGSEGYTF.

This clonotype has more than one count but fewer than ten. The chain carries TRBV7-9 and TRBJ2-4; possible D gene TRBD1, 6 bases. V dropped 5 bases and J dropped 2 bases, with 10 bases sitting between them. Germline V gene sequence: CDR1 SEHNR, CDR2 FQNEAQ (reference sequence). There are 14 residues in the CDR3. This CDR3 reads CASSLGTTKNIQYF. The CDR3 DNA reads TGTGCCAGCAGCCTCGGGACAACCAAAAACATTCAGTACTTC.

This chain connects TRBV7-2 to TRBJ2-1, with 8 bases lining up with TRBD2. V was clipped by 1 base and J by 10 bases; unmatched bases: 12. The CDR3 length is 16 residues. Per the germline V gene, CDR1 is SGHTA and CDR2 is FQGNSA. The CDR3 nucleotides read TGTGCCAGCAGCTTAGAGGGGAATGGAGCGGGGGACGAGCAGTTCTTC. As protein: CASSLEGNGAGDEQFF.

The chain carries TRBV28 and TRBJ1-4; possibly TRBD1 for D (6 bases). Germline CDR1 reads MDHEN; CDR2 reads SYDVKM. V dropped 6 bases and J dropped 12 bases, with 23 bases sitting between them. CDR3 length: 15 residues. This CDR3 is CASRTGGGYYAELFF. Written as DNA, the CDR3 is TGTGCCAGCAGAACAGGAGGGGGGTATTATGCGGAACTGTTTTTT.